The entry that follows covers one T cell receptor (beta chain) sequence. Its antigen remains unidentified. The library was made from cDNA and included unique molecular identifiers. Yield was roughly 0.5 million cDNA molecules from roughly 0.93 to 9.6 million T cells. TCRdb reprocessed the PCR reads with MiXCR, giving one entry per CDR3 protein. The top ten clones hold 7.5% to 8.5% of a sample with more than 350,000 distinct CDR3 sequences, 30% to 40% of them seen once. Germline V CDR1 and CDR2: DFQATT, SNEGSKA (reference sequence). The CDR3 sequence is 13 residues long. V lost 1 base to trimming and J lost 1 base, with 5 bases between them. The entry originates in a study of post-analysis software for immune sequencing data. Whole-study context: The disease courses spanned relapsing-remitting, secondary progressive and progressive-relapsing forms of multiple sclerosis.

Study-wide results and caveats: Normalized Chao1 diversity was significantly reduced in patients versus controls. When patients were compared with controls, about five TRBV segments were more frequent, TRBV5-6, TRBV5-1 and TRBV20-1 among them. Under the F measure, samples that were prepared in one batch clustered strongly together.

This sequence joins TRBV20-1 and TRBJ2-1, with D uncertain. The receptor comes from a girl aged 2 to 10 with multiple sclerosis. The sample comprised blood. CDR3: CSARAVSYNEQFF. The CDR3, as DNA: TGCAGTGCTAGAGCGGTATCCTACAATGAGCAGTTCTTC.